A selection of T cell receptor beta chains follows, all from one sample in a study of cytomegalovirus exposure and HLA in healthy donors. TCRdb's table, derived via immunoSEQ multiplex PCR, lists solely in-frame clones and lacks some. The table has over 130,000 clones, 80% seen once; the top ten hold around 2.5%. The sample was PBMCs. These receptors all come from a man aged 50-60 years in good health and CMV-seronegative. Each CDR3 is given without its conserved first and last residue.

j_call v_call cdr3_aa
TRBJ1-6 TRBV5-1 ASSLEPGLGSPLH
TRBJ1-5 TRBV7-9 ASSQQGASNQPQH
TRBJ2-5 TRBV6-4 ASSDRDRGKEETQY
TRBJ1-4 TRBV7-9 ASSLGRDNEKLF
TRBJ2-1 TRBV27 ASSSEVIDSEQF
TRBJ2-7 TRBV2 ASTRGQESSYEQY
TRBJ2-7 TRBV9 ASSVDAGWKQY
TRBJ2-5 TRBV5-1 ASSRKDRGETQY
TRBJ1-4 TRBV30 AWSVPTGSNEKLF
TRBJ2-7 TRBV7-9 ASSHGTGGYEQY
TRBJ1-1 TRBV4-2 ASSPGGQNTEAF
TRBJ1-4 TRBV9 ASSVDEGVHEKLF
TRBJ1-2 TRBV6-1 ASSDRGQARGYT
TRBJ2-7 TRBV7-9 ASSLDGGARRGEQY
TRBJ1-3 TRBV5-8 ASRGTAGNTIY
TRBJ1-2 TRBV9 ASSPHRGLYGYT
TRBJ1-4 TRBV7-8 ASSRTFNEKLF
TRBJ2-3 TRBV27 ASSPLGLAGGPDTQY
TRBJ2-5 TRBV27 ASSRRELETQY
TRBJ2-1 TRBV14 ASSQFALLGWEEQF
TRBJ2-5 TRBV25-1 ASSGGIGQGGLQETQY
TRBJ2-5 TRBV6-1 ASSEPIQETQY
TRBJ1-2 TRBV2 ASSDNSDGYT
TRBJ1-5 TRBV7-9 ASSRDRGQPQH
TRBJ1-6 TRBV2 ASSEGRRELSPLH
TRBJ1-6 TRBV5-1 ASSLPGVNSPLH
TRBJ2-7 TRBV6-1 ASTSPYEQY
TRBJ1-1 TRBV7-2 ASSLVPYMNTEAF
TRBJ1-5 TRBV27 ASSLPGQPQH
TRBJ1-1 TRBV7-9 ASSLGAPGVNTEAF
TRBJ2-1 TRBV28 ASIVAGSNEQF
TRBJ2-5 TRBV6-1 ASREQGAFETQY
TRBJ1-1 TRBV7-9 ASSLVQGSTEAF
TRBJ1-2 TRBV29-1 SAQTAGAGYGYT
TRBJ1-2 TRBV6-1 ASSEGTGKGGYT
TRBJ2-2 TRBV27 ASSPGQGNTGELF
TRBJ2-4 TRBV5-1 ASSLGELASKNIQY
TRBJ1-2 TRBV7-3 ASSLTGTGEASGGYT
TRBJ2-1 TRBV7-7 ASSLASGAAGVEGEQF
TRBJ1-4 TRBV7-9 ASSPAGVPNEKLF
TRBJ2-2 TRBV9 ASSVEGQGDTGELF
TRBJ2-7 TRBV29-1 SVEDQAGEVEQY
TRBJ1-2 TRBV7-2 ASSPQLPPGGVGYT
TRBJ1-3 TRBV5-4 ASSLQASNTIY
TRBJ2-5 TRBV10-2 ASSLGQGVETQY
TRBJ1-3 TRBV7-8 ASSLTSPRGFVRNTIY
TRBJ1-1 TRBV25-1 ASSLSVGGPSMNTEAF
TRBJ2-1 TRBV5-1 ASSWNLQGNEQF
TRBJ2-2 TRBV5-1 ASSHGDNTGELF
TRBJ2-7 TRBV7-2 ASSARTSSYEQY
TRBJ2-1 TRBV9 ASSVEHSGANEQF
TRBJ1-5 TRBV6-5 ASSVLGAHNQPQH
TRBJ1-1 TRBV28 ASSPPDRTEAF
TRBJ1-5 TRBV2 ASSRDSNQPQH
TRBJ2-7 TRBV19 ASSLGGTGGNEQY
TRBJ1-3 TRBV5-1 ASSLRGSLSGNTIY
TRBJ2-1 TRBV5-1 ASSPLQGSYNEQF
TRBJ1-2 TRBV5-1 ASSLDGYGYT
TRBJ1-6 TRBV2 ASGDRGNSPLH